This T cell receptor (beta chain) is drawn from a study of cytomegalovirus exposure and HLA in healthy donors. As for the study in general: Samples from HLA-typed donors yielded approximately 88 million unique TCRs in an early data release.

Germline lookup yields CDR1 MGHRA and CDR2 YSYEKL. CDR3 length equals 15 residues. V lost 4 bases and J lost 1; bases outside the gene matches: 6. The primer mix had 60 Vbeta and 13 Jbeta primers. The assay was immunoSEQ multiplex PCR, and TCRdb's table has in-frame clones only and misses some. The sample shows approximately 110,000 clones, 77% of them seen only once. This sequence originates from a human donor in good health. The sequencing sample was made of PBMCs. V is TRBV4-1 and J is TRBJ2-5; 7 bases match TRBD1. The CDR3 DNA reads TGCGCCAGCAGCCCGACAGGGATTATCCAAGAGACCCAGTACTTC. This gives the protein CASSPTGIIQETQYF.